There are many counts of the clone carrying this T cell receptor beta chain. MiXCR was run by TCRdb on the RACE reads, yielding one entry per CDR3 protein. The table shows about 300,000 distinct CDR3 sequences, with around 5.5% occurring only once. Time point defined: pre-sensitization, week 0. Noted treatment: therapeutic diphenylcyclopropenone sensitization with weekly scalp DPC. The source of the sample is a study of human T cells and chemical hapten exposure. The overall study: Weekly diphenylcyclopropenone doses were given to patients' scalps across the roughly 25-week study.

The CDR3 sequence is 19 residues long. CDR1 MNHEY and CDR2 SVGEGT come from the germline V gene. The V segment lost 6 bases and the J segment 3 bases; nucleotides outside the gene matches: 20. Here the sequenced sample was whole blood, taken in connection with sensitization to the hapten diphenylcyclopropenone (DPC). This chain links TRBV6-2 or TRBV6-3 with TRBJ1-5; 7 positions match TRBD1. The receptor's source is a woman younger than 35 with alopecia areata. Some clones in this sample may be carry-over from other donors' samples. CDR3 amino acids: CASSNQDGTAHIFNQPQHF. In DNA, the CDR3 is TGTGCCAGCAGCAACCAAGACGGGACAGCTCATATTTTCAATCAGCCCCAGCATTTT.